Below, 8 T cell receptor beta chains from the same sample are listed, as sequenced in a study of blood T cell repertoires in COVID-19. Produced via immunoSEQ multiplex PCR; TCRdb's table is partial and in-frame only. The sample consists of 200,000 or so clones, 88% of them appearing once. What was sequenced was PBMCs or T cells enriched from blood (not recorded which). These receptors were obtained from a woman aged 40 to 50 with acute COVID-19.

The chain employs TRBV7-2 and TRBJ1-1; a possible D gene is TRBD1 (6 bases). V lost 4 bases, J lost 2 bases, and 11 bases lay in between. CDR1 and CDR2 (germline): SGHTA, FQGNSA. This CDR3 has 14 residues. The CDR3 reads CASSSATGNTEAFF. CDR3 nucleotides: TGTGCCAGCAGCTCAGCGACAGGAAACACTGAAGCTTTCTTT. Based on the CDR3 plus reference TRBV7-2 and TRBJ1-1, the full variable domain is GAGVSQSPSNKVTEKGKDVELRCDPISGHTALYWYRQSLGQGLEFLIYFQGNSAPDKSGLPSDRFSAERTGGSVSTLTIQRTQQEDSAVYLCASSSATGNTEAFFGQGTRLTVV.

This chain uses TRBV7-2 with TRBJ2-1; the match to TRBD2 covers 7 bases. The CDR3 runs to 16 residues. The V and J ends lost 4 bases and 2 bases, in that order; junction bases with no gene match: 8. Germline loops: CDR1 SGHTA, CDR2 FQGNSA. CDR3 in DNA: TGTGCCAGCAGCTACATAGCGGGTAGCGCCTACAATGAGCAGTTCTTC. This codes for CASSYIAGSAYNEQFF.

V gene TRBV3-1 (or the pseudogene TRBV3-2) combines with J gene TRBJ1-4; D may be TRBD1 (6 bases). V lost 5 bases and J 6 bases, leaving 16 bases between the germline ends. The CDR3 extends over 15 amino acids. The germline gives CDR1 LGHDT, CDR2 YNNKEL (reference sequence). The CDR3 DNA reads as TGTGCCAGCAGCACAGTGGGGGGGGCTGATGAAAAACTGTTTTTT. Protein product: CASSTVGGADEKLFF.

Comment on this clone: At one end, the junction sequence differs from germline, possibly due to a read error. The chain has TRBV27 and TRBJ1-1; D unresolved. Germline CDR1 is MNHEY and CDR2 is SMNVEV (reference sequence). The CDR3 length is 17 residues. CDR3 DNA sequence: TGTGCCAGCAGTATATCCGGGAGGTTGAGGCTGTACACTGAAGCTTTCTTT. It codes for CASSISGRLRLYTEAFF.

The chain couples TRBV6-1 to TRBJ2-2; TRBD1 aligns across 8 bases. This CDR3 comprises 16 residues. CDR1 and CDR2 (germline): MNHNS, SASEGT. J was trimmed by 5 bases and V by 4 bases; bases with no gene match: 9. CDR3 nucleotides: TGTGCCAGCAGTGGTCAGGGGGCGCATTTGACCGGGGAGCTGTTTTTT. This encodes CASSGQGAHLTGELFF.

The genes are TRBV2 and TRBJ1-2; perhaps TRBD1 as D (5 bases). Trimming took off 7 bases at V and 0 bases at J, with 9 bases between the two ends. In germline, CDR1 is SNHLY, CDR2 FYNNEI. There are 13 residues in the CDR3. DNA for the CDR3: TGTGCCAGCATGTCGGGGGCTAACTATGGCTACACCTTC. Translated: CASMSGANYGYTF.

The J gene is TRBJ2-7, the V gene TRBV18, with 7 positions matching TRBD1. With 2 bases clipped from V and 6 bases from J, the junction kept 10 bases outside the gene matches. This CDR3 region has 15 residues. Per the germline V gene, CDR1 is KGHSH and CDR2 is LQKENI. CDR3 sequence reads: CASSPRSTGEGEQYF. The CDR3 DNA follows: TGTGCCAGCTCACCAAGAAGTACAGGGGAAGGCGAGCAGTACTTC.

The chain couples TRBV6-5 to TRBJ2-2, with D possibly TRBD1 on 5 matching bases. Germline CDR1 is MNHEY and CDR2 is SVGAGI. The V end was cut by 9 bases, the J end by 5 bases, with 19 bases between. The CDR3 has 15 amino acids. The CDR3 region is CASPQAGWGTGELFF. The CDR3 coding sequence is TGTGCCAGTCCCCAGGCAGGGTGGGGAACCGGGGAGCTGTTTTTT.